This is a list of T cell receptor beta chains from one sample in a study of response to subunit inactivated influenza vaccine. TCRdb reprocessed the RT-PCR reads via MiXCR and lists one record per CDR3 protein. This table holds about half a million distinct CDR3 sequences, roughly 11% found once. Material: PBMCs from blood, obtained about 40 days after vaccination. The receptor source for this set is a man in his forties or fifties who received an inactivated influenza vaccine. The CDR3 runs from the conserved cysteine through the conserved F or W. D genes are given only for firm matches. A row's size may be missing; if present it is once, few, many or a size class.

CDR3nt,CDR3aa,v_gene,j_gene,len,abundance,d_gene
TGCGCCAGCAGCCAAGATTCCGGGGCGGGCCTCCGAGGCTACACCTTC,CASSQDSGAGLRGYTF,TRBV4-1,TRBJ1-2,16,few,-
TGTGCCAGCAGGCTGGACAGGGGGCGAGAAAAACTGTTTTTT,CASRLDRGREKLFF,TRBV12-3/TRBV12-4,TRBJ1-4,14,many,TRBD1
TGTGCCAGCAGTAAAACAGGGGGCAGCGAAAAACTGTTTTTT,CASSKTGGSEKLFF,TRBV6-1,TRBJ1-4,14,-,TRBD1
TGTGCCAGCAGTAAAGACAGGGAAGGGACAGATACGCAGTATTTT,CASSKDREGTDTQYF,TRBV6-4,TRBJ2-3,15,few,TRBD1
TGTGCCAGCAGCCAACTGACAGAAAAGGATGGCTACACCTTC,CASSQLTEKDGYTF,TRBV7-9,TRBJ1-2,14,-,-
TGTGCCAGCAGCATTTACAGGGGGCGCGAGCAGTACTTC,CASSIYRGREQYF,TRBV7-2,TRBJ2-7,13,-,TRBD1
TGTGCCAGCAGCCAAGAACGAAGGCAGGGGCGAAACATTCAGTACTTC,CASSQERRQGRNIQYF,TRBV3-1,TRBJ2-4,16,few,-
TGTGCCAGCAGAACCGGGACAGCTGAAAAACTGTTTTTT,CASRTGTAEKLFF,TRBV2,TRBJ1-4,13,-,TRBD1
TGCGCCAGCAGCTTGGACAGGGGCGATGAAAAACTGTTTTTT,CASSLDRGDEKLFF,TRBV5-1,TRBJ1-4,14,many,TRBD1
TGTGCCAGCAGTTACTCAGGACAGGGCCCCGAGACGCAGTACTTC,CASSYSGQGPETQYF,TRBV6-5,TRBJ2-7,15,few,TRBD1
TGCGCCAGCAGCCTGGGTCGGGGAAAGAACACTGAAGCTTTCTTT,CASSLGRGKNTEAFF,TRBV4-3,TRBJ1-1,15,-,-
TGTGCCAGCAGCCAAGTATACTGGGGGGCCTACAATGAGCAGTTCTTC,CASSQVYWGAYNEQFF,TRBV14,TRBJ2-1,16,-,-
TGTGCCAGCAGTTACTCCGGGGGGCGAACCAAAGAGACCCAGTACTTC,CASSYSGGRTKETQYF,TRBV6-5,TRBJ2-5,16,few,-
TGTGCCAGCAGCTTAAGCCAGGGTTATGAGCAGTTCTTC,CASSLSQGYEQFF,TRBV7-3,TRBJ2-1,13,-,-
TGTGCCAGCAGCTTATCCACAGGGGTTTTCTACACTGAAGCTTTCTTT,CASSLSTGVFYTEAFF,TRBV7-8,TRBJ1-1,16,few,TRBD1
TGTGCCAGCAGGGGGGGGACTGAAGCTTTCTTT,CASRGGTEAFF,TRBV6-6,TRBJ1-1,11,few,-
TGTGCCAGCTGGGGGGTACAGAACCTCACAAGGGCCTACGAGCAGTACTTC,CASWGVQNLTRAYEQYF,TRBV6-2/TRBV6-3,TRBJ2-7,17,-,-
TGTGCCAGCAGCTTAGAGGTGGATCCAAACCACTACGAGCAGTACTTC,CASSLEVDPNHYEQYF,TRBV11-2,TRBJ2-7,16,few,-
TGTGCCAGCAGACCTACAGGGTCCTCCTACGAGCAGTACTTC,CASRPTGSSYEQYF,TRBV12-3/TRBV12-4,TRBJ2-7,14,-,-
TGTGCCAGCAGCTCGGGGACGATGGCCACCTATGGCTACACCTTC,CASSSGTMATYGYTF,TRBV5-4,TRBJ1-2,15,many,-
TGTGCCAGTAGTATAGGAGGTGGCGCAGATACGCAGTATTTT,CASSIGGGADTQYF,TRBV19,TRBJ2-3,14,few,-
TGCAGTGCACATAGCGGGGGGGTGGTCTACGAGCAGTACTTC,CSAHSGGVVYEQYF,TRBV20-1,TRBJ2-7,14,few,TRBD2
TGTGCCAGCAGCTTGTCCGGACAGATGGAGTTCTTC,CASSLSGQMEFF,TRBV11-2,TRBJ2-1,12,-,-
TGTGCCAGCAGTCGGACAGGAGGCGACTATGGCTACACCTTC,CASSRTGGDYGYTF,TRBV12-3/TRBV12-4,TRBJ1-2,14,many,TRBD1
TGTGCCAGCAGCTCAAGGGCGGGACTCACAGATACGCAGTATTTT,CASSSRAGLTDTQYF,TRBV7-9,TRBJ2-3,15,few,-
TGTGCCAGCAGGTGGACAGGGGGTACAGATACGCAGTATTTT,CASRWTGGTDTQYF,TRBV12-3/TRBV12-4,TRBJ2-3,14,few,TRBD1
TGCGCCAGCAGCCGCACTAGCGGGGAGGGGTACACCTTC,CASSRTSGEGYTF,TRBV4-1,TRBJ1-2,13,few,-
TGCGCCAGCAGCTTCTTCCAGACAACGATTGGGAACACTGAAGCTTTCTTT,CASSFFQTTIGNTEAFF,TRBV5-1,TRBJ1-1,17,few,-
TGCGCCAGCAGCCAAGAGCGGGGTAACTATGGCTACACCTTC,CASSQERGNYGYTF,TRBV4-1,TRBJ1-2,14,-,-
TGTGCCAGCAGTTTAGTAGCGGGGGCTCCAAATGAGCAGTTCTTC,CASSLVAGAPNEQFF,TRBV12-3/TRBV12-4,TRBJ2-1,15,-,TRBD2
TGTGCCAGCAGCTCCGCCAGGGAAGGAAACCAGCCCCAGCATTTT,CASSSAREGNQPQHF,TRBV11-2,TRBJ1-5,15,few,-
TGTGCCAGCAGCTTAGTTAGGGGCCAAGAGACCCAGTACTTC,CASSLVRGQETQYF,TRBV7-9,TRBJ2-5,14,many,-
TGCGCCAGCAGCTACGAGACAGGGACTATCATCGAGCAGTACTTC,CASSYETGTIIEQYF,TRBV5-1,TRBJ2-7,15,few,-
TGTGCCAGCCTAGGACTAGCGGGATCCTACAATGAGCAGTTCTTC,CASLGLAGSYNEQFF,TRBV6-2/TRBV6-3,TRBJ2-1,15,-,TRBD2
TGTGCCAGCAGGGGAACCGGGACAGAAACTTACGAGCAGTACTTC,CASRGTGTETYEQYF,TRBV12-3/TRBV12-4,TRBJ2-7,15,many,TRBD1
TGTGCCAGCAGCTCGGACAGTCGGACCGGGGAGCTGTTTTTT,CASSSDSRTGELFF,TRBV7-9,TRBJ2-2,14,many,-
TGTGCCAGCAGTCCCCCACCGCCGGGACGTCGAGTGAATAGCACAGATACGCAGTATTTT,CASSPPPPGRRVNSTDTQYF,TRBV27,TRBJ2-3,20,-,-
TGTGCCAGCAGCCAGATCAGGGGAAGCTCCTACAATGAGCAGTTCTTC,CASSQIRGSSYNEQFF,TRBV7-9,TRBJ2-1,16,-,-
TGCAGTGCTAGAGGAAGGTATTTCTATGGCTACACCTTC,CSARGRYFYGYTF,TRBV20-1,TRBJ1-2,13,few,-
TGTGCCATCAGTGAGGGGGGGGCTAGCGGAGCCTCCTACAATGAGCAGTTCTTC,CAISEGGASGASYNEQFF,TRBV10-3,TRBJ2-1,18,-,-
TGTGCCAGCAGCCAAGTGGGTCACGAGCAGTACTTC,CASSQVGHEQYF,TRBV3-1,TRBJ2-7,12,few,-
TGTGCCAGCAGTGAATTAACTAGCACAGATACGCAGTATTTT,CASSELTSTDTQYF,TRBV5-5,TRBJ2-3,14,few,-